Listed here are 22 T cell receptor beta chains from one sample, sequenced in a study of a mutant IDH1 vaccine in newly diagnosed glioma. No antigen has been assigned to these receptors. Produced via immunoSEQ multiplex PCR; TCRdb's table is partial and in-frame only. The table shows under 35,000 clones, with about three quarters occurring only once. As for time point: week 35, safety follow-up. Vaccination used 300 ug of mutant IDH1 20-mer peptide per dose, with topical imiquimod. The sample here was PBMCs, taken from a glioma patient whose treatment included an IDH1 peptide vaccine. The receptors were gathered from a man over 45 with glioma.

This sequence joins TRBV5-1 and TRBJ1-2, with a possible D match to TRBD1 (6 bases). This CDR3 region has 14 residues. Between the trimmed V and J ends, which lost 5 bases and 8 bases, there was a span of 19 bases. The germline CDR1 and CDR2 sequences are SGHRS and YFSETQ. Written as DNA, the CDR3 is TGCGCCAGCAGAAGGACAGAGGCCCCAGGGGGCTACACCTTC. Translation gives CASRRTEAPGGYTF.

This chain links TRBV4-1 with TRBJ2-7; D may be TRBD1 (6 bases). V shed 2 bases and J shed 3 bases, with 14 bases lying between them. CDR3 length equals 15 residues. Per germline, CDR1 MGHRA and CDR2 YSYEKL. The CDR3 DNA follows: TGCGCCAGCAGCCAAAACCGGGACAAAGACTACGAGCAGTACTTC. Translation gives CASSQNRDKDYEQYF.

The chain uses TRBV7-9 and TRBJ2-1, with 7 nucleotides matching TRBD2. The CDR3 consists of 14 residues. The J segment lost 8 bases and the V segment lost 1 base, leaving 5 bases of the junction unmatched. The V gene's germline CDR1 is SEHNR and CDR2 FQNEAQ (reference sequence). In DNA form, the CDR3 reads TGTGCCAGCAGCTTAGTAGCGGGTTTCGATGAGCAGTTCTTC. Protein product: CASSLVAGFDEQFF.

V and J are TRBV2 and TRBJ2-5, with unresolved D. The CDR3 totals 12 residues. The V gene lost 10 bases and the J gene lost 4 bases, with 13 bases spanning the gap. Germline loops: CDR1 SNHLY, CDR2 FYNNEI. This CDR3 reads CATTKGVETQYF. The DNA for the CDR3 is TGTGCCACCACAAAGGGCGTAGAGACCCAGTACTTC.

The chain joins TRBV19 to TRBJ1-1; D is unresolved. Germline V gene lookup returns CDR1 LNHDA and CDR2 SQIVND (reference sequence). The length of the CDR3 is 16 residues. The V gene lost 3 bases and the J gene lost 1 base, with 15 bases spanning the gap. CDR3 bases: TGTGCCAGTAGTATTGCGAGGCTAACTCAGAACACTGAAGCTTTCTTT. Its protein is CASSIARLTQNTEAFF.

The V gene is TRBV29-1, the J gene TRBJ1-5; no reliable D call. The CDR3 runs 13 residues. V lost 3 bases and J 3 bases, leaving 9 bases between the germline ends. CDR1 is SQVTM and CDR2 is ANQGSEA in the germline V gene. DNA for the CDR3: TGCAGCGTTGAGTGGGCCCCCAATCAGCCCCAGCATTTT. As protein: CSVEWAPNQPQHF.

V gene TRBV5-1 combines with J gene TRBJ2-7; D may match TRBD1 or TRBD2 (5 bases each). V was pared by 3 bases and J by 9 bases, with 19 bases between. The CDR3 is 14 residues long. Germline V gene data show CDR1 as SGHRS and CDR2 as YFSETQ. The CDR3 loop is CASSSGPDKLWQYF. Here the CDR3 DNA reads TGCGCCAGCAGCTCGGGACCGGATAAGTTATGGCAGTACTTC.

The gene calls are TRBV27 and TRBJ2-3, with 11 bases matching TRBD2. V was clipped by 6 bases and J by 3 bases; unmatched bases: 20. CDR1 MNHEY and CDR2 SMNVEV come from the germline V gene (reference sequence). This CDR3 spans 20 amino acids. The CDR3 nucleotides read TGTGCCAGCAGGGCCCGGGGAGAATTACGGGCTAGCGGGAGGACAGATACGCAGTATTTT. Its protein is CASRARGELRASGRTDTQYF.

The CDR3 DNA reads TGTGCCAGCAGCCCCCGGCGGTTAGTAACTAACACTGAAGCTTTCTTT. It translates to CASSPRRLVTNTEAFF. V is TRBV7-9 and J is TRBJ1-1; D remains unclear. The germline V and J ends were trimmed by 5 bases and 2 bases, with 18 bases remaining between them. Germline CDR1 is SEHNR and CDR2 is FQNEAQ (reference sequence). The CDR3 has 16 residues.

Only a few counts were recorded for this clone. The chain is built from TRBV7-9 and TRBJ1-4; D gene unclear. Looked up from germline, CDR1 is SEHNR and CDR2 is FQNEAQ (reference sequence). The CDR3 runs 12 residues. The ends were cut back, 8 bases at V and 11 bases at J, with 15 bases in the middle. The CDR3 region is CASGREAEKLFF. Written as DNA, the CDR3 is TGTGCCAGCGGTAGGGAGGCAGAGAAACTGTTTTTT. The full variable domain, completed using reference TRBV7-9 and TRBJ1-4, is DTGVSQNPRHKITKRGQNVTFRCDPISEHNRLYWYRQTLGQGPEFLTYFQNEAQLEKSRLLSDRFSAERPKGSFSTLEIQRTEQGDSAMYLCASGREAEKLFFGSGTQLSVL.

The CDR3 is CASSPPGSPYNEQFF. The CDR3, as DNA: TGTGCCAGCAGCCCCCCTGGAAGCCCCTACAATGAGCAGTTCTTC. The rearrangement uses TRBV7-9 and TRBJ2-1; D is ambiguous. The germline gives CDR1 SEHNR, CDR2 FQNEAQ (reference sequence). The V and J ends lost 5 bases and 2 bases respectively, with 13 bases between them. This CDR3 comprises 15 residues.

This rearrangement joins TRBV15 to TRBJ1-4; TRBD1 is a possible D gene (6 bases). The ends were cut back, 1 base at V and 7 bases at J, with 13 bases in the middle. CDR1 and CDR2 from the germline V gene are LNHNV and YYDKDF (reference sequence). This CDR3 region has 15 residues. The CDR3 DNA sequence: TGTGCCACCAGCAGAGCGGCAGGGGAAAGTGAAAAACTGTTTTTT. Its translation: CATSRAAGESEKLFF.

This clone was detected only a few times. This rearrangement joins TRBV30 to TRBJ2-3, with no clear D. V was trimmed by 1 base and J by 4 bases, leaving 12 bases between them. CDR1 and CDR2 from the germline V gene are GTSNPN and SVGIG (reference sequence). This CDR3 is built from 14 residues. The CDR3 DNA sequence: TGTGCCTGGAGTGAACGAGGTGGTTCAGATACGCAGTATTTT. It translates to CAWSERGGSDTQYF.

V gene TRBV6-5 combines with J gene TRBJ1-2; 7 bases are shared with TRBD1. This CDR3 is 13 amino acids long. J gave up 6 bases and V 6 bases, and 7 bases lay outside the gene matches. Germline V gives CDR1 MNHEY, CDR2 SVGAGI. In DNA, the CDR3 is TGTGCCAGCAGGCGCAGCGGGACAGATGGCTACACCTTC. Its protein is CASRRSGTDGYTF.

Only a few counts were recorded for this clone. The chain employs TRBV28 and TRBJ1-5; D might be TRBD1 (6 bases). The CDR3 is made up of 13 amino acids. Germline-derived CDR1 and CDR2 are MDHEN and SYDVKM. The V gene lost 7 bases and the J gene lost 7 bases, with 14 bases spanning the gap. This CDR3 reads CASTPSGAQPQHF. CDR3 coding DNA: TGTGCCAGCACTCCTTCGGGGGCCCAGCCCCAGCATTTT.

The chain employs TRBV5-6 and TRBJ1-1; weak D call: TRBD1 (5 bases). This CDR3 has 12 residues. V was pared by 4 bases and J by 5 bases, with 9 bases between. Germline CDR1 and CDR2: SGHDT and YYEEEE. The DNA of the CDR3 is TGTGCCAGCAGCATGGGGGGGACTGAAGCTTTCTTT. This codes for CASSMGGTEAFF.

This rearrangement joins TRBV2 to TRBJ2-3, with TRBD1 as a possible D gene (6 bases). Germline CDR1 SNHLY, CDR2 FYNNEI. The CDR3 covers 16 residues. Trimming shortened V by 6 bases and J by 1 base, and 17 bases separated the two germline ends. CDR3 in DNA: TGTGCCAGCAGCACCTCGGGGACAACGGGCACAGATACGCAGTATTTT. Translated, it gives CASSTSGTTGTDTQYF.

This clone counts as medium-sized (0.01 to 0.1%). The chain has TRBV7-2 and TRBJ2-1; 9 bases map to TRBD2. V lost 3 bases and J lost 8; bases outside the gene matches: 2. Germline-derived CDR1 and CDR2 are SGHTA and FQGNSA. The CDR3 extends over 13 amino acids. CDR3 DNA: TGTGCCAGCAGCTTCGGACTAGCGTATGAGCAGTTCTTC. The encoded protein is CASSFGLAYEQFF.

Points on this clone: An end of the junction differs from the germline gene, which may be a read error. The chain uses TRBV7-7 and TRBJ2-2; 9 bases align to TRBD1. The CDR3 sequence is 15 residues long. Germline V gene lookup returns CDR1 SSHAT and CDR2 FNYEAQ (reference sequence). CDR3 sequence reads: CASTSGTGRTGELFF. The CDR3 DNA reads as TGTGCTAGCACCTCCGGGACAGGGCGAACCGGGGAGCTGTTTTTT.

The chain recombines TRBV6-1 with TRBJ1-5; D perhaps matches TRBD1 (6 bases). Germline CDR1 MNHNS, CDR2 SASEGT. V lost 7 bases and J 5 bases, leaving 12 bases between the germline ends. The CDR3 sequence is 13 residues long. Here the CDR3 reads CASNRESDQPQHF. The CDR3 DNA follows: TGTGCCAGCAACAGGGAAAGCGATCAGCCCCAGCATTTT.

The J gene is TRBJ1-1, the V gene TRBV18; no clear D. Germline CDR1 reads KGHSH; CDR2 reads LQKENI. The V and J ends lost 6 bases and 8 bases respectively, with 16 bases between them. CDR3 length: 13 amino acids. The CDR3 bases are TGTGCCAGCTCCCCCGGCGTACGCTCGGAAGCTTTCTTT. Protein sequence: CASSPGVRSEAFF. Combining the CDR3 with reference TRBV18 and TRBJ1-1 gives the whole variable domain NAGVMQNPRHLVRRRGQEARLRCSPMKGHSHVYWYRQLPEEGLKFMVYLQKENIIDESGMPKERFSAEFPKEGPSILRIQQVVRGDSAAYFCASSPGVRSEAFFGQGTRLTVV.

This chain uses TRBV2 with TRBJ1-2; D gene unclear. Per germline, CDR1 SNHLY and CDR2 FYNNEI. The length of the CDR3 is 14 residues. The V and J ends lost 6 bases and 4 bases respectively, with 15 bases between them. CDR3 loop: CASRLPGRAYGYTF. CDR3 coding DNA: TGTGCCAGCAGACTTCCCGGGAGAGCCTATGGCTACACCTTC.